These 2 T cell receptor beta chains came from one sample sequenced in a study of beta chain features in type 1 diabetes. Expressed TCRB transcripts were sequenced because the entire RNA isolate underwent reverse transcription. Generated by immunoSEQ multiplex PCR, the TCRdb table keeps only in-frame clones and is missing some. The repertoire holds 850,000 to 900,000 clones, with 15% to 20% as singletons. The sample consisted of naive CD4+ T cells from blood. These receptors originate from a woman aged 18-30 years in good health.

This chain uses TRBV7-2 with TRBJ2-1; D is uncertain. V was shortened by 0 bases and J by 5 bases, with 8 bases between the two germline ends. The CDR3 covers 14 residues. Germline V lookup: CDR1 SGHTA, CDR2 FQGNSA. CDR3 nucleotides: TGTGCCAGCAGCTTAGCCGGGCTAGACAATGAGCAGTTCTTC. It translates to CASSLAGLDNEQFF.

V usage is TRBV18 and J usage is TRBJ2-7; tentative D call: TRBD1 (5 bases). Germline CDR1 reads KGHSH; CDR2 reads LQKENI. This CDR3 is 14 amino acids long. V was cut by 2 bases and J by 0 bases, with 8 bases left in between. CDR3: CASSPSTASYEQYF. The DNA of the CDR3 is TGTGCCAGCTCACCATCGACAGCCTCCTACGAGCAGTACTTC.